The next 2 T cell receptor beta chains were all read from a single sample in a study of STAT5B mutations in CD4+ large granular lymphocyte leukemia. TCRdb's table, derived via immunoSEQ multiplex PCR, lists solely in-frame clones and lacks some. Of roughly 36,000 clones listed, approximately 88% are singletons. Sequences were obtained from CD4+ T cells from blood buffy coats. The receptors were sampled from a human donor in good health.

The V gene is TRBV11-3, the J gene TRBJ2-7, with D possibly TRBD2 on 7 matching bases. Germline CDR1 reads SGHNT; CDR2 reads YENEEA. V lost 4 bases, J lost 5 bases, and 15 bases lay in between. The CDR3 contains 14 residues. DNA of the CDR3: TGTGCCAGCAGCTCCCTGGGAGGGGGAAACGAGCAGTACTTC. Amino acid sequence: CASSSLGGGNEQYF.

This chain uses TRBV7-3 with TRBJ2-1; 7 bases align to TRBD1. Trimming removed 5 bases from V and 7 bases from J; junction bases left unmatched: 5. The CDR3 spans 13 residues. Germline CDR1 SGHTA, CDR2 FQGTGA. CDR3 nucleotides: TGTGCCAGCAGCACTAACAGGGGTAATGAGCAGTTCTTC. It codes for CASSTNRGNEQFF.